The 8 T cell receptor beta chains below were found in one sample sequenced in a study of early T cells in non-severe SARS-CoV-2 infection. TCRdb re-called the 5' RACE reads through MiXCR, storing one row per CDR3 protein. The sample records fewer than 70,000 distinct CDR3 sequences, about 12% being singletons. Sequencing was performed on whole blood. These receptors came from an adult who was a healthcare worker with PCR-confirmed SARS-CoV-2 infection or an uninfected control (not recorded which).

Ten or more counts support this clonotype. The rearrangement joins TRBV29-1 to TRBJ1-1; D gene uncertain. Looked up from germline, CDR1 is SQVTM and CDR2 is ANQGSEA. V shed 8 bases and J shed 3 bases, with 10 bases lying between them. The CDR3 loop spans 11 amino acids. The CDR3 region has the DNA TGCAGCCTTAAGCGGGACACTGAAGCTTTCTTT. The encoded protein is CSLKRDTEAFF. The variable domain in full, completed from reference TRBV29-1 and TRBJ1-1, reads SAVISQKPSRDICQRGTSLTIQCQVDSQVTMMFWYRQQPGQSLTLIATANQGSEATYESGFVIDKFPISRPNLTFSTLTVSNMSPEDSSIYLCSLKRDTEAFFGQGTRLTVV.

This clonotype has a handful of counts. This sequence joins TRBV2 and TRBJ2-3, with D possibly being TRBD2 (6 bases). Germline V gene sequence: CDR1 SNHLY, CDR2 FYNNEI. The CDR3 runs 15 residues. V gave up 4 bases and J gave up 3 bases, with 14 bases separating them. CDR3 DNA: TGTGCCAGCAGTGTCGACAAGGGGACTACAGATACGCAGTATTTT. This gives the protein CASSVDKGTTDTQYF. Filled out from reference TRBV2 and TRBJ2-3, the complete variable domain reads EPEVTQTPSHQVTQMGQEVILRCVPISNHLYFYWYRQILGQKVEFLVSFYNNEISEKSEIFDDQFSVERPDGSNFTLKIRSTKLEDSAMYFCASSVDKGTTDTQYFGPGTRLTVL.

Worth noting for this clonotype: Since a much larger clone is just one base distant, this may be a read error. The V and J genes are TRBV11-3 and TRBJ2-1; TRBD2 agrees at 7 bases. Germline values: CDR1 SGHNT, CDR2 YENEEA. The CDR3 covers 16 residues. The CDR3 sequence is CASSFPGGSSYNVQFF. Here the CDR3 DNA reads TGTGCCAGCAGCTTCCCGGGCGGGAGCTCCTACAATGTGCAGTTCTTC.

The rearrangement uses TRBV20-1 and TRBJ1-2, with TRBD1 matching 9 bases. Trimming at V came to 6 bases and at J to 7 bases, leaving 6 bases not matched to a gene. Germline-derived CDR1 and CDR2 are DFQATT and SNEGSKA (reference sequence). The CDR3 extends over 12 amino acids. The CDR3 is CSARTGEFGYTF. CDR3 DNA: TGCAGTGCGAGGACAGGGGAGTTTGGCTACACCTTC.

This clonotype showed up many times. The rearrangement links TRBV9 to TRBJ2-6, with D hard to call. The CDR3 runs to 15 residues. Germline V gene data show CDR1 as SGDLS and CDR2 as YYNGEE. The ends were cut back, 0 bases at V and 4 bases at J, with 8 bases in the middle. DNA for the CDR3: TGTGCCAGCAGCGTAGCCAACCCCGGGGCCAACGTCCTGACTTTC. It translates to CASSVANPGANVLTF.

This clonotype was detected a few times. Since no conserved phenylalanine or tryptophan closes the CDR3, a read error is the likely cause. The DNA is left out, because the CDR3 cannot be placed on it with certainty; the CDR3 is given as TCRdb lists it. J is TRBJ2-5 and V is TRBV21-1; TRBD1 is the table's D call and was not checked against the DNA. TRBV21-1 is a pseudogene locus. The CDR3 region is 9 residues in length, termini included. The CDR3 sequence: CASRRGSGV.

In its sample, this clonotype was seen many times. The gene calls are TRBV6-5 and TRBJ1-2, with 9 bases aligning to TRBD1. Germline lookup yields CDR1 MNHEY and CDR2 SVGAGI. V lost 6 bases, J lost 8 bases, and 7 bases stayed unmatched. The CDR3 loop spans 13 amino acids. CDR3 sequence (DNA): TGTGCCAGCAGGAAACAGGGGGCCGGAGGCTACACCTTC. Its protein is CASRKQGAGGYTF.

The gene calls are TRBV5-4 and TRBJ1-1; 12 nucleotides line up with TRBD1. J was trimmed by 4 bases and V by 5 bases; bases with no gene match: 6. In germline, CDR1 is SGHNT, CDR2 YYREEE (reference sequence). The CDR3 totals 15 residues. Here the CDR3 DNA reads TGTGCCAGCAGACTGGGACAGGGGGCTGGCACTGAAGCTTTCTTT. Protein product: CASRLGQGAGTEAFF.